The 19 T cell receptor beta chains in this list originate from one sample, sequenced in a study of blood T cell repertoires in COVID-19. Sequencing was performed with immunoSEQ multiplex PCR; in TCRdb, only in-frame clones are kept and a portion is missing. In the table there are around 250,000 clones, more than 70% of which are singletons. Sequencing was done on a sample of peripheral blood. The origin of the receptors is a man older than 75 with acute or convalescent COVID-19.

This sequence joins TRBV7-3 and TRBJ2-3, with 9 bases aligning to TRBD2. The CDR3 spans 16 residues. The germline gives CDR1 SGHTA, CDR2 FQGTGA. V lost 3 bases and J lost 1; bases outside the gene matches: 5. The chain's CDR3 is CASSLIAGAGTDTQYF. The CDR3 DNA sequence: TGTGCCAGCAGCTTGATAGCGGGAGCTGGCACAGATACGCAGTATTTT. Full variable domain (missing parts from reference TRBV7-3 and TRBJ2-3): GAGVSQTPSNKVTEKGKYVELRCDPISGHTALYWYRQSLGQGPEFLIYFQGTGAADDSGLPNDRFFAVRPEGSVSTLKIQRTERGDSAVYLCASSLIAGAGTDTQYFGPGTRLTVL.

This clone is a singleton in its sample. The rearrangement joins TRBV30 to TRBJ1-1, with D hard to call. V lost 1 base and J 5 bases, leaving 11 bases between the germline ends. Per germline, CDR1 GTSNPN and CDR2 SVGIG (reference sequence). This CDR3 has 13 residues. For the CDR3, the DNA is TGTGCCTGGAGTGAGCTTTCAAGAACTGAAGCTTTCTTT. This translates into CAWSELSRTEAFF.

The chain is built from TRBV5-1 and TRBJ2-3, with 8 bases that match TRBD1. The germline V gene encodes CDR1 SGHRS and CDR2 YFSETQ. CDR3 length: 16 residues. With V trimmed by 0 bases and J by 2 bases, 5 bases remained unmatched. CDR3 sequence: CASSLDETGATDTQYF. CDR3 bases: TGCGCCAGCAGCTTGGATGAGACAGGGGCCACAGATACGCAGTATTTT.

This clone was seen a handful of times. The chain carries TRBV9 and TRBJ2-2; possibly TRBD2 for D (6 bases). Trimming cost V 6 bases and J 1 base, with 10 bases left between them. The CDR3 contains 14 residues. Per germline, CDR1 SGDLS and CDR2 YYNGEE. The CDR3 DNA follows: TGTGCCAGCAACCGGGACTGGAACACCGGGGAGCTGTTTTTT. This translates into CASNRDWNTGELFF.

The rearrangement joins TRBV6-1 to TRBJ1-1; no reliable D call. V lost 4 bases, J lost 0 bases, and 15 bases lay in between. The CDR3 is 16 amino acids. Germline values: CDR1 MNHNS, CDR2 SASEGT. CDR3 sequence: CASSGGPSNLNTEAFF. As DNA, the CDR3 is TGTGCCAGCAGTGGCGGGCCGTCGAATTTGAACACTGAAGCTTTCTTT.

The V and J genes are TRBV24-1 and TRBJ1-2; D is unresolved. The CDR3 consists of 13 residues. V lost 10 bases, J lost 6 bases, and 17 bases lay in between. Germline V gene sequence: CDR1 KGHDR, CDR2 SFDVKD. The CDR3 DNA is TGTGCCACTCAAGCGGCAAGAGCAAATGGCTACACCTTC. This gives the protein CATQAARANGYTF.

The CDR3 sequence: CASSRVDTQYF. CDR3 coding DNA: TGTGCCAGCAGTCGGGTGGATACGCAGTATTTT. The rearrangement links TRBV28 to TRBJ2-3; D not certain. This CDR3 region has 11 residues. The germline gives CDR1 MDHEN, CDR2 SYDVKM. V lost 5 bases to trimming and J lost 6 bases, with 6 bases between them.

The CDR3 DNA reads TGTGCCAGTACCCTGGGGCCTTCGGGTAACTATGGCTACACCTTC. Translating gives CASTLGPSGNYGYTF. The chain combines TRBV19 with TRBJ1-2; possible D gene TRBD1, 5 bases. V shed 7 bases and J shed 1 base, with 16 bases lying between them. This CDR3 spans 15 amino acids. Germline assignment: CDR1 LNHDA and CDR2 SQIVND (reference sequence).

V usage is TRBV5-1 and J usage is TRBJ2-4, with 8 bases identical to TRBD1. Germline V lookup: CDR1 SGHRS, CDR2 YFSETQ. The junction had 7 bases not matched to a gene; V was cut back by 4 bases and J by 4 bases. This CDR3 is built from 15 residues. The DNA for the CDR3 is TGCGCCAGCAGCCCAGGACAGGGCGGGAAAAACATTCAGTACTTC. Translating gives CASSPGQGGKNIQYF.

This chain uses TRBV5-4 with TRBJ2-7, with D perhaps matching TRBD2 (7 bases). Germline loops: CDR1 SGHNT, CDR2 YYREEE (reference sequence). CDR3 length: 15 amino acids. V was shortened by 0 bases and J by 6 bases, with 16 bases between the two germline ends. The CDR3 is CASSLASGRGGEQYF. The CDR3 DNA reads as TGTGCCAGCAGCTTGGCGTCAGGGAGGGGGGGCGAGCAGTACTTC.

This clone occurred a few times. Other DNA variants within this sample encode the same CDR3. The chain recombines TRBV5-1 with TRBJ2-5, with D unresolved. This CDR3 is 14 amino acids long. The germline V and J ends were trimmed by 0 bases and 0 bases, with 6 bases remaining between them. Germline V gene sequence: CDR1 SGHRS, CDR2 YFSETQ. CDR3 DNA: TGCGCCAGCAGCTTGGGCAGGAACCAAGAGACCCAGTACTTC. It translates to CASSLGRNQETQYF.

This rearrangement joins TRBV4-1 to TRBJ2-2; tentative D call: TRBD2 (5 bases). The CDR3 runs to 13 residues. Trimming pared 3 bases from V and 4 bases from J, leaving 6 bases between. Looked up from germline, CDR1 is MGHRA and CDR2 is YSYEKL. In DNA form, the CDR3 reads TGCGCCAGCAGCCATGGAGGCACCGGGGAGCTGTTTTTT. Translation gives CASSHGGTGELFF.

V usage is TRBV28 and J usage is TRBJ2-7; 8 bases line up with TRBD2. This CDR3 is 18 amino acids long. Trimming at V came to 5 bases and at J to 3 bases, leaving 18 bases not matched to a gene. Germline CDR1 and CDR2: MDHEN and SYDVKM. The CDR3 DNA is TGTGCCAGCAGTCCGAGGCCCGGTGGGCGGGGGGTTATCTACGAGCAGTACTTC. Its protein product is CASSPRPGGRGVIYEQYF. The variable domain in full, with the rest retrieved from reference TRBV28 and TRBJ2-7, is DVKVTQSSRYLVKRTGEKVFLECVQDMDHENMFWYRQDPGLGLRLIYFSYDVKMKEKGDIPEGYSVSREKKERFSLILESASTNQTSMYLCASSPRPGGRGVIYEQYFGPGTRLTVT.

The chain combines TRBV7-2 with TRBJ2-2, with 9 bases matching TRBD2. The CDR3 totals 18 residues. Germline CDR1 and CDR2: SGHTA and FQGNSA. The V gene end was trimmed by 0 bases and the J gene end by 0 bases; junction bases not matched to a gene: 5. In DNA, the CDR3 is TGTGCCAGCAGCTTAGCCCCGCGGGGGGGGGCGAACACCGGGGAGCTGTTTTTT. Protein: CASSLAPRGGANTGELFF.

The V and J genes are TRBV28 and TRBJ1-1, with a weak D call TRBD1 (5 bases). V lost 8 bases, J lost 0 bases, and 7 bases lay in between. The germline gives CDR1 MDHEN, CDR2 SYDVKM. The CDR3 has 12 amino acids. The CDR3 bases are TGTGCCAGCGGACAATTGAACACTGAAGCTTTCTTT. Protein sequence: CASGQLNTEAFF.

This clone has a single count. This chain connects TRBV5-1 to TRBJ2-6; perhaps TRBD2 as D (5 bases). Germline V gene data show CDR1 as SGHRS and CDR2 as YFSETQ. V was shortened by 0 bases and J by 4 bases, with 11 bases between the two germline ends. CDR3 length equals 16 residues. The CDR3 DNA sequence: TGCGCCAGCAGCTTGGAGTTGGGAGCGGGGGCCAACGTCCTGACTTTC. It translates to CASSLELGAGANVLTF.

J is TRBJ1-5 and V is TRBV6-1, with a tentative D call TRBD1 (5 bases). CDR3 length equals 15 residues. Trimming took 2 bases from V and 2 from J, leaving 10 bases between them. CDR1 and CDR2 from the germline V gene are MNHNS and SASEGT. The chain's CDR3 is CASSERGNRNQPQHF. The CDR3 DNA sequence: TGTGCCAGCAGTGAAAGGGGTAATCGCAATCAGCCCCAGCATTTT.

This clone was detected once. J is TRBJ2-7 and V is TRBV9, with D maybe TRBD1 (6 bases). V was shortened by 3 bases and J by 5 bases, with 9 bases between the two germline ends. CDR3 length equals 12 residues. In germline, CDR1 is SGDLS, CDR2 YYNGEE. The CDR3 protein is CASSETGNEQYF. In nucleotides, the CDR3 is TGTGCCAGCAGCGAGACAGGAAACGAGCAGTACTTC.

This clone was found once. The chain carries TRBV2 and TRBJ2-1, with 10 bases aligning to TRBD2. Germline V gene lookup returns CDR1 SNHLY and CDR2 FYNNEI. The V and J ends lost 6 bases and 8 bases, in that order; junction bases with no gene match: 10. The CDR3 loop spans 15 amino acids. CDR3 in amino acids: CASSPQRGGLDEQFF. The CDR3 DNA sequence: TGTGCCAGCAGCCCCCAGCGGGGGGGTTTGGATGAGCAGTTCTTC.